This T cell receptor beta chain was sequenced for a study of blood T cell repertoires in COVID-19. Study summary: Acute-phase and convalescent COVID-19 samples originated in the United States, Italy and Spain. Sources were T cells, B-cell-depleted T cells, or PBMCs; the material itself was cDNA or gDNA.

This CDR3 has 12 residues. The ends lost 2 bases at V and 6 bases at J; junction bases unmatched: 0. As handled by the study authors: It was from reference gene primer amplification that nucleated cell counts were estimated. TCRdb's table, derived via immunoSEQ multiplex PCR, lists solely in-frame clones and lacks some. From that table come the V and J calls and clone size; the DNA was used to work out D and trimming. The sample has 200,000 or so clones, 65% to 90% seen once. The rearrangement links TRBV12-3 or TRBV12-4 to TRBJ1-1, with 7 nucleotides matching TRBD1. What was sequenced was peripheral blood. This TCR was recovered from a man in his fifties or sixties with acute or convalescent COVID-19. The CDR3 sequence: CASSLQGAEAFF. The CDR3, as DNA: TGTGCCAGCAGTTTACAGGGGGCTGAAGCTTTCTTT.